Listed here are 19 T cell receptor beta chains from one sample, sequenced in a study of T cell repertoires in cytomegalovirus infection. Antigen specificity for these receptors is unknown. TCRdb re-analysed the reads in MiXCR, keeping a single row per CDR3 protein. Found here are 110,000 or so distinct CDR3 sequences, 30% of them singletons; the top ten hold around two fifths. The source material was CD8+ T cells from cultured PBMCs, sampled from culture after CMV antigen stimulation. The source is a human donor in good health (CMV status not recorded). Some clones in this sample may be carry-over from other donors' samples.

The CDR3 reads CASSLGDRGLYTGELFF. The CDR3 coding sequence is TGTGCCAGCAGCTTGGGGGACAGGGGGCTCTACACCGGGGAGCTGTTTTTT. This sequence joins TRBV5-6 and TRBJ2-2; 12 positions match TRBD1. V lost 0 bases to trimming and J lost 3 bases; unmatched junction nucleotides: 3. CDR1 and CDR2 (germline): SGHDT, YYEEEE. This CDR3 is built from 17 residues.

V and J are TRBV15 and TRBJ2-3; D is perhaps TRBD2 (7 bases). Germline values: CDR1 LNHNV, CDR2 YYDKDF (reference sequence). The CDR3 has 15 amino acids. Trimming left V 5 bases short and J 6 bases short, with 18 bases between. The CDR3, as DNA: TGTGCCACCAGCCCCCTCGGGGGGCCTCGGGATACGCAGTATTTT. Amino acid sequence: CATSPLGGPRDTQYF.

This chain connects TRBV12-3 or TRBV12-4 to TRBJ2-7; D possibly corresponds to TRBD1 (6 bases). V lost 3 bases and J 1 base, leaving 13 bases between the germline ends. The CDR3 sequence is 15 residues long. CDR3 loop: CASSFGQLGSYEQYF. The CDR3 DNA follows: TGTGCCAGCAGTTTTGGACAGTTAGGTTCCTACGAGCAGTACTTC.

A few counts support this clonotype. The V call is TRBV10-3, the J call TRBJ1-3; no definite D call. CDR3 length: 16 residues. V shed 10 bases and J shed 0 bases, with 19 bases lying between them. The germline V gene encodes CDR1 ENHRY and CDR2 SYGVKD. The CDR3 sequence is CATAPLTVLSGNTIYF. CDR3 DNA: TGTGCCACCGCACCCCTAACAGTACTCTCTGGAAACACCATATATTTT.

Ten or more counts support this clonotype. The chain uses TRBV7-9 and TRBJ1-1; D unresolved. The V gene lost 10 bases and the J gene lost 0 bases, with 9 bases spanning the gap. The CDR3 totals 12 residues. The germline V gene has CDR1 SEHNR and CDR2 FQNEAQ (reference sequence). The CDR3 loop is CATRLLNTEAFF. In DNA form, the CDR3 reads TGTGCCACCCGTCTTCTGAACACTGAAGCTTTCTTT.

The V and J genes are TRBV7-9 and TRBJ2-1; D is unclear. The germline V and J ends were trimmed by 5 bases and 9 bases, with 17 bases remaining between them. The length of the CDR3 is 14 residues. Germline assignment: CDR1 SEHNR and CDR2 FQNEAQ (reference sequence). Written as DNA, the CDR3 is TGTGCCAGCAGCGGACCTCGGTGGGCCGCTGAGCAGTTCTTC. Protein product: CASSGPRWAAEQFF. The whole variable domain, remainder taken from reference TRBV7-9 and TRBJ2-1, is DTGVSQNPRHKITKRGQNVTFRCDPISEHNRLYWYRQTLGQGPEFLTYFQNEAQLEKSRLLSDRFSAERPKGSFSTLEIQRTEQGDSAMYLCASSGPRWAAEQFFGPGTRLTVL.

The chain employs TRBV29-1 and TRBJ2-4; TRBD2 might be the D (6 bases). The V gene lost 2 bases and the J gene lost 5 bases, with 13 bases spanning the gap. CDR3 length: 14 amino acids. Germline-derived CDR1 and CDR2 are SQVTM and ANQGSEA. CDR3 sequence: CSVESQGGQNIQYF. In nucleotides, the CDR3 is TGCAGCGTTGAATCCCAGGGAGGTCAAAACATTCAGTACTTC.

V usage is TRBV19 and J usage is TRBJ2-7, with D uncertain. V was clipped by 2 bases and J by 3 bases, with 11 bases between them. CDR3 length: 14 residues. Germline loops: CDR1 LNHDA, CDR2 SQIVND (reference sequence). CDR3 nucleotide sequence: TGTGCCAGTAGTATATGGCACGCGGTCTACGAGCAGTACTTC. This encodes CASSIWHAVYEQYF.

This clonotype showed up just a few times. J is TRBJ1-1 and V is TRBV7-3; weak D call: TRBD1 (5 bases). There are 15 residues in the CDR3. With 5 bases removed from V and 3 bases from J, the gap between germline ends came to 16 bases. CDR1 and CDR2 (germline): SGHTA, FQGTGA. Here the CDR3 reads CASSPGPGRDTEAFF. The DNA of the CDR3 is TGTGCCAGCAGCCCCGGACCGGGGCGGGACACTGAAGCTTTCTTT.

The V call is TRBV20-1, the J call TRBJ1-1; TRBD1 is a possible D gene (6 bases). With 3 bases removed from V and 4 bases from J, the gap between germline ends came to 18 bases. Per the germline V gene, CDR1 is DFQATT and CDR2 is SNEGSKA (reference sequence). The CDR3 covers 15 residues. Here the CDR3 DNA reads TGCAGTGCTAGTCCTCTCTCCACAGGGAGCACTGAAGCTTTCTTT. Translating it yields CSASPLSTGSTEAFF.

The chain has TRBV19 and TRBJ2-1, with D perhaps matching TRBD2 (6 bases). CDR1 and CDR2 (germline): LNHDA, SQIVND (reference sequence). The CDR3 contains 14 residues. Trimming stripped 3 bases from V and 6 bases from J, with 12 bases between. The CDR3 DNA follows: TGTGCCAGTAGTATCCAGCGGGTTGCCAATGAGCAGTTCTTC. Translation gives CASSIQRVANEQFF.

This clonotype was seen ten or more times. The chain couples TRBV7-8 to TRBJ2-1, with a weak D call TRBD2 (6 bases). CDR3 length: 16 residues. V was pared by 5 bases and J by 6 bases, with 20 bases between. Germline V gene data show CDR1 as SGHVS and CDR2 as FQNEAQ. The CDR3 coding sequence is TGTGCCAGCAGCCCGGTAGGGGCGGGACTCTCCAATGAGCAGTTCTTC. Residues: CASSPVGAGLSNEQFF.

The CDR3 spells CASSLYDSNYGYTF. Here the CDR3 DNA reads TGTGCCAGCAGCTTATACGACAGCAACTATGGCTACACCTTC. The J gene is TRBJ1-2, the V gene TRBV7-9; the D gene is possibly TRBD1 (5 bases). CDR3 length: 14 amino acids. Trimming pared 2 bases from V and 2 bases from J, leaving 9 bases between. Germline CDR1 reads SEHNR; CDR2 reads FQNEAQ (reference sequence).

This chain links TRBV9 with TRBJ2-2; TRBD1 is a possible D gene (6 bases). The CDR3 totals 14 residues. Germline CDR1 and CDR2: SGDLS and YYNGEE. V lost 4 bases to trimming and J lost 7 bases, with 14 bases between them. The CDR3 loop is CASSLQGSFGELFF. The CDR3 DNA sequence: TGTGCCAGCAGCCTACAGGGTTCTTTCGGGGAGCTGTTTTTT.

Details on this clonotype: A much larger clone differs by one base, so this may be a read error. The chain couples TRBV6-1 to TRBJ2-7; D not resolved. V lost 2 bases and J lost 9, with 14 bases in between. The germline gives CDR1 MNHNS, CDR2 SASEGT. The CDR3 totals 13 residues. CDR3 coding DNA: TGTGCCAGCAGTGAAATTAGGAAAGACGTGCAGTACTTC. As protein: CASSEIRKDVQYF.

The rearrangement joins TRBV4-1 to TRBJ2-3; TRBD2 matches 9 bases. This CDR3 has 16 amino acids. Looked up from germline, CDR1 is MGHRA and CDR2 is YSYEKL. The ends lost 7 bases at V and 0 bases at J; junction bases unmatched: 8. The CDR3 nucleotides are TGCGCCAGCACCGCACCTAGCGGGACTAGCACAGATACGCAGTATTTT. This gives the protein CASTAPSGTSTDTQYF.

This clonotype was seen many times. J is TRBJ2-6 and V is TRBV28; the D gene is possibly TRBD1 (6 bases). This CDR3 has 18 amino acids. Germline CDR1 MDHEN, CDR2 SYDVKM. Trimming stripped 3 bases from V and 1 base from J, with 16 bases between. CDR3 in DNA: TGTGCCAGCAGTTTTTCGACCATTACAGGGTCTGGGGCCAACGTCCTGACTTTC. As protein: CASSFSTITGSGANVLTF.

The chain uses TRBV10-2 and TRBJ2-3, with TRBD2 matching over 9 bases. The J segment lost 9 bases and the V segment lost 7 bases, leaving 8 bases of the junction unmatched. Germline lookup yields CDR1 WSHSY and CDR2 SAAADI. This CDR3 has 13 amino acids. The CDR3 nucleotides read TGCGCCAGCAAGTTAGCGGGGGAGCCGACGCAGTATTTT. It translates to CASKLAGEPTQYF.

Only a few counts were recorded for this clonotype. This chain joins TRBV4-1 and TRBJ1-3; possibly TRBD1 for D (5 bases). V was shortened by 1 base and J by 4 bases, with 11 bases between the two germline ends. The CDR3 is 15 residues long. Germline CDR1 is MGHRA and CDR2 is YSYEKL. Here the CDR3 DNA reads TGCGCCAGCAGCCAAGTGACCGGGGACGGAAACACCATATATTTT. This sequence encodes CASSQVTGDGNTIYF.